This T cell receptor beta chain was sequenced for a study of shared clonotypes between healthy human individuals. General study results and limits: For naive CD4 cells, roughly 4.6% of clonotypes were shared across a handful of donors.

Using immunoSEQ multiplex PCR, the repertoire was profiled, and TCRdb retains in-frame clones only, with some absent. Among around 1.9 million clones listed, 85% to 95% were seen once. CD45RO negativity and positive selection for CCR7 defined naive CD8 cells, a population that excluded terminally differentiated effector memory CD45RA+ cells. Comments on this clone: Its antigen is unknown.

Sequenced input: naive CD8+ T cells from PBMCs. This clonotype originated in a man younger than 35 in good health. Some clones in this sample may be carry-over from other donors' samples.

In DNA form, the CDR3 reads TGTGCCAGCAGCTTAGCCAGGGTGGCGGGCGCCGCTAGGGGGAATGAGCAGTTCTTC. Encoded protein: CASSLARVAGAARGNEQFF. The chain has TRBV7-9 and TRBJ2-1; weak D call: TRBD1 (6 bases). CDR1 is SEHNR and CDR2 is FQNEAQ in the germline V gene (reference sequence). The CDR3 loop spans 19 amino acids. Between the trimmed V and J ends, which lost 0 bases and 7 bases, there was a span of 25 bases.